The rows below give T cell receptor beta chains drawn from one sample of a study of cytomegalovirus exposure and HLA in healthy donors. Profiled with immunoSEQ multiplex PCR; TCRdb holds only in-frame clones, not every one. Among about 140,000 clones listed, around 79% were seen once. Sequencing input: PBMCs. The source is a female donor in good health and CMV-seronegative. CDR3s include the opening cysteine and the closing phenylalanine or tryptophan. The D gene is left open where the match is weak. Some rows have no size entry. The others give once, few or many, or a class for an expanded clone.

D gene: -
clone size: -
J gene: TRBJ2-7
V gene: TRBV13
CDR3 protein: CASSLGPGHRPYEQYF
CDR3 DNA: TGTGCCAGCAGCTTAGGTCCGGGACACCGGCCCTACGAGCAGTACTTC

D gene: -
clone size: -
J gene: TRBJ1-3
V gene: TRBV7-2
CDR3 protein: CASSFAGAAGNTIYF
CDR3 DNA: TGTGCCAGCAGCTTCGCAGGGGCGGCTGGAAACACCATATATTTT

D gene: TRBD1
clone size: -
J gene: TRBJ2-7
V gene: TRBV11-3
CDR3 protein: CASSTRDSQSSYEQYF
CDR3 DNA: TGTGCCAGCAGCACCCGGGACAGCCAAAGTTCCTACGAGCAGTACTTC

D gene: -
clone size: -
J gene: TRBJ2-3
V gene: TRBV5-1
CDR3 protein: CASSLEAVDTQYF
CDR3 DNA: TGCGCCAGCAGCTTGGAGGCGGTGGATACGCAGTATTTT

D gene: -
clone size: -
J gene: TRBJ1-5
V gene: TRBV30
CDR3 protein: CAWSAKRSPYSNQPQHF
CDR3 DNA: TGTGCCTGGAGTGCAAAAAGGAGCCCTTATAGCAATCAGCCCCAGCATTTT

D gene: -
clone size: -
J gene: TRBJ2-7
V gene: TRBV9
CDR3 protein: CASSPGGTYEQYF
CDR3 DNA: TGTGCCAGCAGTCCGGGGGGCACCTACGAGCAGTACTTC

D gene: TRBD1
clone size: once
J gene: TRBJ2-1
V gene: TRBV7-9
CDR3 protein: CASSLYRGNEQFF
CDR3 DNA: TGTGCCAGCAGCCTTTACAGGGGTAATGAGCAGTTCTTC

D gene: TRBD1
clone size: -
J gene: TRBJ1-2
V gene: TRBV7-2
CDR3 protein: CASSSGTGDYGYTF
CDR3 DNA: TGTGCCAGCAGCTCCGGGACAGGAGACTATGGCTACACCTTC

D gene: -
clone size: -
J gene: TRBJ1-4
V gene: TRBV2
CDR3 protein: CASRVTISPPNEKLFF
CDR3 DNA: TGTGCCAGCAGAGTGACAATTTCGCCACCTAATGAAAAACTGTTTTTT

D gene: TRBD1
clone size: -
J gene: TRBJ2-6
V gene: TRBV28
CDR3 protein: CASSSWTGRLSSGANVLTF
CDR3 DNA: TGTGCCAGCAGTTCGTGGACAGGGCGACTCAGCTCTGGGGCCAACGTCCTGACTTTC

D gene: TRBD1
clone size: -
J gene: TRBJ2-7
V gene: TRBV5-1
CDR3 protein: CASSLKGGLYEQYF
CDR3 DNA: TGCGCCAGCAGCTTGAAAGGGGGCCTCTACGAGCAGTACTTC

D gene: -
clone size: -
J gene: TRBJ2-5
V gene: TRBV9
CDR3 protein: CASSVMGAETQYF
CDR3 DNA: TGTGCCAGCAGCGTAATGGGGGCTGAGACCCAGTACTTC

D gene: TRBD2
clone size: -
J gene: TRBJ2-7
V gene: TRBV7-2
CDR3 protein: CASSLLGGGPDEQYF
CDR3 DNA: TGTGCCAGCAGCCTCCTCGGGGGAGGGCCGGACGAGCAGTACTTC

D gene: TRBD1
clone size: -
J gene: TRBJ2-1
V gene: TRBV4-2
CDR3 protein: CASSQLTGGGNEQFF
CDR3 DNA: TGTGCCAGCAGCCAATTAACAGGGGGCGGCAATGAGCAGTTCTTC

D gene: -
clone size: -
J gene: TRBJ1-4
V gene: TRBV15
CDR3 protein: CATSRDYPQPETNEKLFF
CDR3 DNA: TGTGCCACCAGCAGAGATTACCCACAGCCTGAAACTAATGAAAAACTGTTTTTT

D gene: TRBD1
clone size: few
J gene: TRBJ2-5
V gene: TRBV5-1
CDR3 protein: CASSTGTGETQYF
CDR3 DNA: TGCGCCAGCAGCACCGGGACAGGAGAGACCCAGTACTTC

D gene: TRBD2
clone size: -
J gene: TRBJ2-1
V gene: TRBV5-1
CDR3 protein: CASSFSGTEQFF
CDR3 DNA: TGCGCCAGCAGCTTTAGCGGGACAGAGCAGTTCTTC

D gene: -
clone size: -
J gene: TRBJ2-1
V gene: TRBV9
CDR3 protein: CASSVEEGPWNEQFF
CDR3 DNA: TGTGCCAGCAGCGTAGAGGAGGGTCCCTGGAATGAGCAGTTCTTC

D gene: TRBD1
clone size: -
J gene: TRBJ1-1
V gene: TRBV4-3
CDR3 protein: CASSHGTGWTEAFF
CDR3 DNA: TGCGCCAGCAGCCACGGGACAGGGTGGACTGAAGCTTTCTTT

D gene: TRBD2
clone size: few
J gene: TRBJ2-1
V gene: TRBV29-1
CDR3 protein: CSVGEAGNSYNEQFF
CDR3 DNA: TGCAGCGTTGGCGAAGCGGGGAACTCCTACAATGAGCAGTTCTTC

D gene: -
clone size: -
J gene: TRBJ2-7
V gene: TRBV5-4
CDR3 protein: CASSFGPAYEQYF
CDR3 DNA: TGTGCCAGCAGCTTTGGCCCCGCCTACGAGCAGTACTTC

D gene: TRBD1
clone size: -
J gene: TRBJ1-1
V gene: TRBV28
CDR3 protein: CASRPTGLGTEAFF
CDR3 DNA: TGTGCCAGCAGACCGACAGGGTTGGGGACTGAAGCTTTCTTT

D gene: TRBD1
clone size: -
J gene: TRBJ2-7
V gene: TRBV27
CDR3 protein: CASLGQGSYEQYF
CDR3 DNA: TGTGCCAGCTTGGGACAGGGCTCCTACGAGCAGTACTTC

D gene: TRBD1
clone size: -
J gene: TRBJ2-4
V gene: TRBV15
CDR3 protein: CATSRVAGGRNIQYF
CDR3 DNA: TGTGCCACCAGCAGAGTGGCAGGGGGTAGAAACATTCAGTACTTC

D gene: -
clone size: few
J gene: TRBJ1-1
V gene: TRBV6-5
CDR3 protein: CASSYAGMNTEAFF
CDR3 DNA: TGTGCCAGCAGTTACGCAGGCATGAACACTGAAGCTTTCTTT

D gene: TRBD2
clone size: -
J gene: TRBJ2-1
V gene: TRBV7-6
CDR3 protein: CASSFDLSGRTYNEQFF
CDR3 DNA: TGTGCCAGCAGCTTTGACCTTAGCGGGAGGACCTACAATGAGCAGTTCTTC

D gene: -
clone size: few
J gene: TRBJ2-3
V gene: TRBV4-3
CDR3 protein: CASSQDMGTADTQYF
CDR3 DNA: TGCGCCAGCAGCCAAGATATGGGGACTGCAGATACGCAGTATTTT

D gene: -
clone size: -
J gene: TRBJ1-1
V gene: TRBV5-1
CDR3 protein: CASTHGAYRMNTEAFF
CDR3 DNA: TGCGCCAGCACTCACGGAGCCTACAGGATGAACACTGAAGCTTTCTTT

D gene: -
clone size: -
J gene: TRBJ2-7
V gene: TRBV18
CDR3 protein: CASSPAGKAYEQYF
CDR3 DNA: TGTGCCAGCTCACCGGCAGGGAAGGCTTACGAGCAGTACTTC

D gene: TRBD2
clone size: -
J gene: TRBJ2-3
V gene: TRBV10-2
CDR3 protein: CASSALAGFADTQYF
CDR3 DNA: TGCGCCAGCAGTGCACTAGCGGGTTTTGCAGATACGCAGTATTTT

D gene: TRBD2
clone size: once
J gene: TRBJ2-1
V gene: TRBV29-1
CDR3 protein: CSVGTSGRGEQFF
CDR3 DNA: TGCAGCGTTGGGACTAGCGGGAGGGGTGAGCAGTTCTTC

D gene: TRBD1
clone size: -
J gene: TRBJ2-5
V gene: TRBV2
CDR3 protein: CASSEARVGQLKETQYF
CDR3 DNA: TGTGCCAGCAGTGAAGCAAGGGTGGGACAGCTAAAAGAGACCCAGTACTTC

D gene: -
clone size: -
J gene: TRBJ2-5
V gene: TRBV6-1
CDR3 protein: CASSRATVPQETQYF
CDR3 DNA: TGTGCCAGCAGTCGGGCGACAGTGCCGCAAGAGACCCAGTACTTC

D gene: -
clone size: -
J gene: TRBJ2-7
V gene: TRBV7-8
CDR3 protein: CASSLIWPGAYEQYF
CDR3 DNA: TGTGCCAGCAGCTTAATTTGGCCGGGGGCCTACGAGCAGTACTTC

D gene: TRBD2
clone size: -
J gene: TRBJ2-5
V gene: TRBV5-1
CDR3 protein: CASSLASTAGGVGETQYF
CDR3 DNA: TGCGCCAGCAGCTTGGCCAGCACGGCGGGAGGGGTAGGGGAGACCCAGTACTTC

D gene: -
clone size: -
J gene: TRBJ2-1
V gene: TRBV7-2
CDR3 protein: CASSLFREWKIF
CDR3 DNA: TGTGCCAGCAGCTTATTCCGGGAGTGGAAGATCTTC

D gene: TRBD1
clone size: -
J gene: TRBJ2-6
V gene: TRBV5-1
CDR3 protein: CASSPPGQGPSGANVLTF
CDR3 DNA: TGCGCCAGCAGCCCCCCGGGACAGGGGCCCTCTGGGGCCAACGTCCTGACTTTC

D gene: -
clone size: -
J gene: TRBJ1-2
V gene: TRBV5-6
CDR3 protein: CASSLGRRVSYGYTF
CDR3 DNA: TGTGCCAGCAGCTTGGGGCGCAGGGTATCCTATGGCTACACCTTC

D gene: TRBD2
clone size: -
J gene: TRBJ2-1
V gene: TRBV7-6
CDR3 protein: CASSLVAGGYEQFF
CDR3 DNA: TGTGCCAGCAGCTTAGTAGCGGGAGGGTATGAGCAGTTCTTC

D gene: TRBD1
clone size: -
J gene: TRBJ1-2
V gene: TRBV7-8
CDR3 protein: CASSPRTGPTGGYTF
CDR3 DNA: TGTGCCAGCAGCCCTCGGACAGGGCCCACCGGTGGCTACACCTTC

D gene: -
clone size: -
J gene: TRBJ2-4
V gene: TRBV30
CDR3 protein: CAWSWGGGIAKNIQYF
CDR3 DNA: TGTGCCTGGAGTTGGGGGGGCGGAATAGCCAAAAACATTCAGTACTTC

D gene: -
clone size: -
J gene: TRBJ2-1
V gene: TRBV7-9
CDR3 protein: CASSRGAGNNEQFF
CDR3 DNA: TGTGCCAGCAGCCGTGGGGCGGGGAACAATGAGCAGTTCTTC

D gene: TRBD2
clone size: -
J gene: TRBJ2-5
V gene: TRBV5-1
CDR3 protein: CASSLGFLASGVETQYF
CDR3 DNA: TGCGCCAGCAGCTTGGGCTTTCTGGCTAGCGGGGTAGAGACCCAGTACTTC